The following is a TCR beta chain sequence with its context. This CDR3 region has 16 residues. Germline V CDR1 and CDR2: PRHDT, FYEKMQ (reference sequence). Losses at the gene ends were 5 bases for V and 10 bases for J; bases not matched to a gene: 9. This record comes from a study of T-cell reconstitution after alpha-beta-depleted transplantation in children. Preparation of the TCRbeta library was carried out with unique molecular identifiers. From the PCR reads, TCRdb called clonotypes with MiXCR, one entry per CDR3 protein. Found here are 500,000 to 600,000 distinct CDR3 sequences, 30% to 35% of them singletons; the top ten hold 2% to 2.5%.

The clonotype was recovered from a human donor who donated a stem cell graft to a child with aplastic anemia. The V call is TRBV13, the J call TRBJ2-1; 15 nucleotides agree with TRBD2. The sample here was PBMCs from the stem cell graft donor, taken from the stem cell graft. CDR3 bases: TGTGCCAGCAGCCCCGGACTAGCGGGAGGGCCTCGGGAGCAGTTCTTC. Its protein product is CASSPGLAGGPREQFF.